This T cell receptor beta chain was sequenced during a study of shared clonotypes between healthy human individuals. For the study at large: Donors were a couple of women and three men aged 18 to 49.

Method: immunoSEQ multiplex PCR; TCRdb's copy keeps in-frame clones and lacks some. Here the sample spans 2 million to 2.5 million clones, about 95% being singletons. CD45RA+ naive and CD45RA-negative memory subsets were separated from CD4+ cells. The table lists this clone with a count of one. Germline values: CDR1 SEHNR, CDR2 FQNEAQ (reference sequence). The CDR3 has 16 residues. The V end lost 1 base, the J end lost 4 bases, and 16 bases lay between the germline ends. This clonotype was sampled from a man aged 18 to 30 in good health. The chain recombines TRBV7-9 with TRBJ2-5; D call uncertain. The material sequenced was naive CD4+ T cells sorted from blood. Noted subset: CD45RA+ positively selected. The CDR3 nucleotides are TGTGCCAGCAGCTTAGACGGCACTTTAATCGGAGAGACCCAGTACTTC. It codes for CASSLDGTLIGETQYF.